This is a list of T cell receptor beta chains from one sample in a study of OX40 agonist ivuxolimab in advanced cancers. Sequenced by immunoSEQ multiplex PCR; TCRdb stores in-frame clones only, minus some. The data contain about 60,000 clones, less than 90% of them seen just once; the ten biggest clones take up almost 0.65%. Here the sequenced sample was CD4+ or CD8+ T cells sorted from blood, taken in a trial of the OX40 agonist ivuxolimab. The receptors here all came from an adult with an advanced solid tumor such as melanoma, head and neck, liver or kidney cancer. Each CDR3 is given with its conserved first and last residue. The D gene is left open where the match is weak. Not every row has a clone size; where given, it reads once, few, many or a size class.

D gene: TRBD2
V gene: TRBV7-6
clone size: NA
J gene: TRBJ2-5
CDR3 DNA: TGTGCCAGCAGCCCCACTAGCGGGGGTGGGGGGACCCAGTACTTC
CDR3 protein: CASSPTSGGGGTQYF

D gene: TRBD2
V gene: TRBV10-3
clone size: NA
J gene: TRBJ2-3
CDR3 DNA: TGTGCCATCAGGGGGGGACTAGCGGGGGGTTATACGCAGTATTTT
CDR3 protein: CAIRGGLAGGYTQYF

D gene: NA
V gene: TRBV5-6
clone size: NA
J gene: TRBJ2-3
CDR3 DNA: TGTGCCAGCAGCTTTATTGGGGGGCAGGGTACGCAGTATTTT
CDR3 protein: CASSFIGGQGTQYF

D gene: TRBD1
V gene: TRBV29-1
clone size: NA
J gene: TRBJ2-5
CDR3 DNA: TGCAGCGTTGAAGGACAGGGCGAGACCCAGTACTTC
CDR3 protein: CSVEGQGETQYF

D gene: TRBD1
V gene: TRBV28
clone size: NA
J gene: TRBJ1-2
CDR3 DNA: TGTGCCACCAGAAATTTAGAGGGGGCTTCTAACTATGGCTACACCTTC
CDR3 protein: CATRNLEGASNYGYTF

D gene: NA
V gene: TRBV5-1
clone size: NA
J gene: TRBJ2-1
CDR3 DNA: TGCGCCAGCAGCTTGGGGACCCCCGCCGGCAATGAGCAGTTCTTC
CDR3 protein: CASSLGTPAGNEQFF

D gene: NA
V gene: TRBV14
clone size: few
J gene: TRBJ1-2
CDR3 DNA: TGTGCCAGCAGCTCCAGAGGAGGGAACTATGGCTACACCTTC
CDR3 protein: CASSSRGGNYGYTF

D gene: NA
V gene: TRBV29-1
clone size: once
J gene: TRBJ1-3
CDR3 DNA: TGCAGCGTTGAAGGCGGACAGATCTCTGGAAACACCATATATTTT
CDR3 protein: CSVEGGQISGNTIYF

D gene: NA
V gene: TRBV18
clone size: NA
J gene: TRBJ1-1
CDR3 DNA: TGTGCCAGCTCACCAGTTTCGAAGGCCCTGGGGGAAGCTTTCTTT
CDR3 protein: CASSPVSKALGEAFF

D gene: NA
V gene: TRBV6-6
clone size: NA
J gene: TRBJ1-2
CDR3 DNA: TGTGCCAGCAGTAGACAGACAATCGGGTATGGCTACACCTTC
CDR3 protein: CASSRQTIGYGYTF

D gene: NA
V gene: TRBV19
clone size: NA
J gene: TRBJ2-2
CDR3 DNA: TGTGCCAGTAGTGCCCCAAGCGGGCCGAACACCGGGGAGCTGTTTTTT
CDR3 protein: CASSAPSGPNTGELFF

D gene: NA
V gene: TRBV10-3
clone size: NA
J gene: TRBJ2-7
CDR3 DNA: TGTGCCATCAGGGGGGACACGGGGTACGAGCAGTACTTC
CDR3 protein: CAIRGDTGYEQYF

D gene: NA
V gene: TRBV5-1
clone size: NA
J gene: TRBJ2-6
CDR3 DNA: TGCGCCAGCAGCCCCCTACTCTCTGGGGCCAACGTCCTGACTTTC
CDR3 protein: CASSPLLSGANVLTF

D gene: NA
V gene: TRBV2
clone size: NA
J gene: TRBJ1-2
CDR3 DNA: TGTGCCAGCAGTGACGCACGCTATGGCTACACCTTC
CDR3 protein: CASSDARYGYTF

D gene: TRBD1
V gene: TRBV4-2
clone size: NA
J gene: TRBJ2-7
CDR3 DNA: TGTGCCAGCAGCCAAGATCGGGACAGGGCAACCTACGAGCAGTACTTC
CDR3 protein: CASSQDRDRATYEQYF

D gene: NA
V gene: TRBV7-9
clone size: NA
J gene: TRBJ2-1
CDR3 DNA: TGTGCCAGCAGCTTAGGCGGGGCCCTACAATGCGAGCAGTTCTTC
CDR3 protein: CASSLGGALQCEQFF

D gene: TRBD1
V gene: TRBV5-1
clone size: NA
J gene: TRBJ2-2
CDR3 DNA: TGCGCCAGCAGCTCTACAGGGGTCGGGAACACCGGGGAGCTGTTTTTT
CDR3 protein: CASSSTGVGNTGELFF

D gene: NA
V gene: TRBV7-3
clone size: NA
J gene: TRBJ2-3
CDR3 DNA: TGTGCCAGCAGCCCAGCGGGCACAGATACGCAGTATTTT
CDR3 protein: CASSPAGTDTQYF

D gene: NA
V gene: TRBV4-2
clone size: NA
J gene: TRBJ1-6
CDR3 DNA: TGTGCCAGCAGCCAGGCAGACAGCTCCTATAATTCACCCCTCCACTTT
CDR3 protein: CASSQADSSYNSPLHF

D gene: TRBD2
V gene: TRBV27
clone size: once
J gene: TRBJ2-3
CDR3 DNA: TGTGCCAGCAGTTTTACTAGCGGGACCTCAGATACGCAGTACTTT
CDR3 protein: CASSFTSGTSDTQYF

D gene: TRBD2
V gene: TRBV27
clone size: NA
J gene: TRBJ2-1
CDR3 DNA: TGTGCCAGCAGTTTGGCACTAGCGGGGCTCGGGAATGAGCAGTTCTTC
CDR3 protein: CASSLALAGLGNEQFF

D gene: NA
V gene: TRBV5-5
clone size: NA
J gene: TRBJ2-3
CDR3 DNA: TGTGCCAGCAGCTTAACGATCGGCGGCACAGATACGCAGTATTTT
CDR3 protein: CASSLTIGGTDTQYF

D gene: NA
V gene: TRBV29-1
clone size: NA
J gene: TRBJ1-2
CDR3 DNA: TGCAGCGGTCTCTCTTCCGAGGATGGCTACACCTTC
CDR3 protein: CSGLSSEDGYTF

D gene: NA
V gene: TRBV18
clone size: NA
J gene: TRBJ1-3
CDR3 DNA: TGTGCCAGCTCACCATCCGAGGGATCTGGAAACACCATATATTTT
CDR3 protein: CASSPSEGSGNTIYF

D gene: NA
V gene: TRBV28
clone size: NA
J gene: TRBJ1-1
CDR3 DNA: TGTGCCAGCAGCTCACTGCCCCGAGTTTTGGGAACTGAAGCTTTCTTT
CDR3 protein: CASSSLPRVLGTEAFF

D gene: NA
V gene: TRBV5-8
clone size: NA
J gene: TRBJ1-2
CDR3 DNA: TGTGCCAGCAGCTTGGTCAGGGACCTCCGGCGGAGCTATGGCTACACCTTC
CDR3 protein: CASSLVRDLRRSYGYTF

D gene: TRBD1
V gene: TRBV19
clone size: NA
J gene: TRBJ1-5
CDR3 DNA: TGTGCCAGTAGTATTTCCCAGGGGGCGGGTCAGCCCCAGCATTTT
CDR3 protein: CASSISQGAGQPQHF

D gene: NA
V gene: TRBV29-1
clone size: few
J gene: TRBJ2-2
CDR3 DNA: TGCAGCGTAGCACCGGGGCCCTCGGCCACCGGGGAGCTGTTTTTT
CDR3 protein: CSVAPGPSATGELFF

D gene: NA
V gene: TRBV30
clone size: NA
J gene: TRBJ1-5
CDR3 DNA: TGTGCCTGGAGTACCGGTCAGTATCAGCCCCAGCATTTT
CDR3 protein: CAWSTGQYQPQHF

D gene: TRBD1
V gene: TRBV9
clone size: once
J gene: TRBJ2-2
CDR3 DNA: TGTGCCAGCAGCGTAGAAGGTCGGGACAGGGGGCGAAACACCGGGGAGCTGTTTTTT
CDR3 protein: CASSVEGRDRGRNTGELFF

D gene: TRBD2
V gene: TRBV5-1
clone size: NA
J gene: TRBJ2-5
CDR3 DNA: TGCGCCAGCAGCTTGGCCCCTCTAGCGGGAGTCCAAGAGACCCAGTACTTC
CDR3 protein: CASSLAPLAGVQETQYF

D gene: NA
V gene: TRBV7-2
clone size: few
J gene: TRBJ2-3
CDR3 DNA: TGTGCCAGCAGCCCCAACGCGAGAGTAGATACGCAGTATTTT
CDR3 protein: CASSPNARVDTQYF

D gene: NA
V gene: TRBV7-2
clone size: NA
J gene: TRBJ1-1
CDR3 DNA: TGTGCCAGCAGCCGTAAAGGGAACACTGAAGCTTTCTTT
CDR3 protein: CASSRKGNTEAFF

D gene: NA
V gene: TRBV29-1
clone size: NA
J gene: TRBJ2-6
CDR3 DNA: TGCAGCGTGGGGAACTCTGGGGCCAACGTCCTGACTTTC
CDR3 protein: CSVGNSGANVLTF

D gene: NA
V gene: TRBV7-2
clone size: NA
J gene: TRBJ2-7
CDR3 DNA: TGTGCCAGCAGCGCAGGACCTAGGGTGCAGTACTTC
CDR3 protein: CASSAGPRVQYF

D gene: TRBD1
V gene: TRBV5-4
clone size: NA
J gene: TRBJ1-1
CDR3 DNA: TGTGCCAGCAGCCCAAAGGGACAGGGGGGGGAAGCTTTCTTT
CDR3 protein: CASSPKGQGGEAFF

D gene: TRBD2
V gene: TRBV19
clone size: NA
J gene: TRBJ2-7
CDR3 DNA: TGTGCCAGTTCGCGGGAGGGCTCATTCTACGAGCAGTACTTC
CDR3 protein: CASSREGSFYEQYF

D gene: NA
V gene: TRBV19
clone size: NA
J gene: TRBJ1-2
CDR3 DNA: TGTGCCAGTAGTACCCTGGGACGGGCCACGTATGGCTACACCTTC
CDR3 protein: CASSTLGRATYGYTF

D gene: NA
V gene: TRBV5-1
clone size: NA
J gene: TRBJ2-7
CDR3 DNA: TGCGCCAGCAGCTGGAAGGCCCAGGTCGGGTCGTCGTACTACGAGCAGTACTTC
CDR3 protein: CASSWKAQVGSSYYEQYF

D gene: NA
V gene: TRBV6-6
clone size: NA
J gene: TRBJ2-1
CDR3 DNA: TGTGCCAGCAGTGCCCTAGCGAGAAACTACAATGAGCAGTTCTTC
CDR3 protein: CASSALARNYNEQFF

D gene: TRBD2
V gene: TRBV7-2
clone size: NA
J gene: TRBJ2-1
CDR3 DNA: TGTGCCAGCAGCCCTAGCGGGAGCTCCTACAATGAGCAGTTCTTC
CDR3 protein: CASSPSGSSYNEQFF

D gene: TRBD1
V gene: TRBV25-1
clone size: NA
J gene: TRBJ2-5
CDR3 DNA: TGTGCCAGCAGTGTTACAGGGGCCGGCTCGACCCAGTACTTC
CDR3 protein: CASSVTGAGSTQYF

D gene: NA
V gene: TRBV7-8
clone size: NA
J gene: TRBJ2-2
CDR3 DNA: TGTGCCAGCAGCCCCCACGATAGCGGTCGCACCGGGGAGCTGTTTTTT
CDR3 protein: CASSPHDSGRTGELFF

D gene: NA
V gene: TRBV5-1
clone size: NA
J gene: TRBJ1-2
CDR3 DNA: TGCGCCAGCAGCTTGGCCCAGGGTGCCCAGTATGGCTACACCTTC
CDR3 protein: CASSLAQGAQYGYTF

D gene: TRBD1
V gene: TRBV7-2
clone size: NA
J gene: TRBJ2-7
CDR3 DNA: TGTGCCAGCAGCTTCGAGCTCGGGACAGGCGGAGACGAGCAGTACTTC
CDR3 protein: CASSFELGTGGDEQYF

D gene: NA
V gene: TRBV5-1
clone size: NA
J gene: TRBJ2-2
CDR3 DNA: TGCGCCAGCAGCTTGGCCGGGGTATCGGGCCCCGGGGAGCTGTTTTTT
CDR3 protein: CASSLAGVSGPGELFF

D gene: NA
V gene: TRBV18
clone size: few
J gene: TRBJ1-6
CDR3 DNA: TGTGCCAGCTCACCAGCGACAGTAAATTCACCCCTCCACTTT
CDR3 protein: CASSPATVNSPLHF

D gene: NA
V gene: TRBV11-2
clone size: NA
J gene: TRBJ2-4
CDR3 DNA: TGTGCCAGCAGTTCCCGTATCGCCAAAAACATTCAGTACTTC
CDR3 protein: CASSSRIAKNIQYF

D gene: TRBD2
V gene: TRBV9
clone size: NA
J gene: TRBJ2-5
CDR3 DNA: TGTGCCAGCAGCGTAGGGACTAGAGACCCGTTCATGCAAGAGACCCAGTACTTC
CDR3 protein: CASSVGTRDPFMQETQYF

D gene: NA
V gene: TRBV5-1
clone size: NA
J gene: TRBJ1-1
CDR3 DNA: TGCGCCAGCAGCACAGACGGATACACTGAAGCTTTCTTT
CDR3 protein: CASSTDGYTEAFF

D gene: NA
V gene: TRBV6-5
clone size: NA
J gene: TRBJ2-6
CDR3 DNA: TGTGCCAGCAGTTACTCTGGGGCCAACGTCCTGACTTTC
CDR3 protein: CASSYSGANVLTF

D gene: NA
V gene: TRBV27
clone size: NA
J gene: TRBJ1-5
CDR3 DNA: TGTGCCAGCAGTTGGGACCTCAATCAGCCCCAGCATTTT
CDR3 protein: CASSWDLNQPQHF

D gene: NA
V gene: TRBV4-2
clone size: few
J gene: TRBJ2-5
CDR3 DNA: TGTGCCAGCAGCCAAGGATGGCAGATTTACCAAGAGACCCAGTACTTC
CDR3 protein: CASSQGWQIYQETQYF

D gene: NA
V gene: TRBV6-1
clone size: NA
J gene: TRBJ2-1
CDR3 DNA: TGTGCCAGCAAAGAGGCCGGACCGCCGTACAATGAGCAGTTCTTC
CDR3 protein: CASKEAGPPYNEQFF

D gene: NA
V gene: TRBV7-9
clone size: NA
J gene: TRBJ1-2
CDR3 DNA: TGTGCCAGCACCTATTCACAGACTAACTATGGCTACACCTTC
CDR3 protein: CASTYSQTNYGYTF

D gene: TRBD1
V gene: TRBV19
clone size: NA
J gene: TRBJ2-4
CDR3 DNA: TGTGCCAGTAGCCAGACAGGGGGCAAAAACATTCAGTACTTC
CDR3 protein: CASSQTGGKNIQYF

D gene: NA
V gene: TRBV7-7
clone size: NA
J gene: TRBJ1-2
CDR3 DNA: TGTGCCAGCAGCTCATCGCCGTGCCGAAAGACCTATGGCTACACCTTC
CDR3 protein: CASSSSPCRKTYGYTF

D gene: NA
V gene: TRBV28
clone size: few
J gene: TRBJ1-6
CDR3 DNA: TGTGCCAGCAGTTTGGCCAGTCGGCCCCTCCACTTT
CDR3 protein: CASSLASRPLHF